This entry lists 19 T cell receptor beta chains sequenced from one sample in a study of T cells in Graves' hyperthyroidism and ophthalmopathy. RNA transcripts yielded amplified TCR beta CDR3 regions. Using the HTBI primer set, a first-round RT-PCR was run on the TCR CDR3. TCRdb analysed the multiplex PCR reads with MiXCR anew, one entry per CDR3 protein. Among 500,000 to 750,000 distinct CDR3 sequences, around 45% were seen once, and the ten largest hold around 8%. Sequencing was performed on peripheral blood or thyroid tissue (not recorded which). Source of these receptors: a woman younger than 35 with Graves' hyperthyroidism.

The chain links TRBV2 to TRBJ2-7, with TRBD1 matching over 8 bases. Trimming removed 6 bases from V and 1 base from J; junction bases left unmatched: 14. The CDR3 covers 17 residues. The V gene's germline CDR1 is SNHLY and CDR2 FYNNEI. The CDR3 spells CASRVNRLRTGSYEQYF. For the CDR3, the DNA is TGTGCCAGCAGGGTCAATCGTTTAAGGACAGGGTCCTACGAGCAGTACTTC.

This clonotype was recorded at least ten times. The chain carries TRBV6-1 and TRBJ2-7, with 9 nucleotides matching TRBD1. This CDR3 has 18 residues. Germline-derived CDR1 and CDR2 are MNHNS and SASEGT. Trimming cost V 5 bases and J 6 bases; bases outside gene matches: 20. Here the CDR3 DNA reads TGTGCCAGCAGTCTCCAGATTCGGGGTTGGGACAGGGAAGGCGAGCAGTACTTC. Encoded protein: CASSLQIRGWDREGEQYF.

This chain links TRBV5-5 with TRBJ1-3, with D possibly being TRBD1 (5 bases). The CDR3 length is 16 residues. V was cut by 7 bases and J by 2 bases, with 19 bases left in between. Germline values: CDR1 SGHKS, CDR2 YYEKEE (reference sequence). The CDR3 DNA sequence: TGTGCCAGCTTCCCGTGGGGGTTTGAGGCTGGAAACACCATATATTTT. Its translation is CASFPWGFEAGNTIYF.

V usage is TRBV20-1 and J usage is TRBJ2-5; D not certain. The CDR3 runs to 16 residues. Germline-derived CDR1 and CDR2 are DFQATT and SNEGSKA (reference sequence). Trimming left V 1 base short and J 4 bases short, with 19 bases between. This CDR3 reads CSARVGPRLGPETQYF. CDR3 coding DNA: TGCAGTGCTAGAGTAGGGCCCAGGCTGGGCCCAGAGACCCAGTACTTC.

The chain combines TRBV7-9 with TRBJ1-6; D is unclear. The CDR3 runs to 15 residues. In germline, CDR1 is SEHNR, CDR2 FQNEAQ (reference sequence). V lost 3 bases and J 6 bases, leaving 12 bases between the germline ends. The CDR3 region is CASSLEPGANSPLHF. Here the CDR3 DNA reads TGTGCCAGCAGCTTGGAGCCGGGTGCTAATTCACCCCTCCACTTT.

Regarding this clonotype: This may be a read error, as it is one base from a much larger clone. The rearrangement joins TRBV6-6 to TRBJ1-4, with a tentative D call TRBD1 (5 bases). The CDR3 spans 14 residues. Germline V gives CDR1 MNHNY, CDR2 SVGAGI (reference sequence). The CDR3 nucleotides are TGTGCCAGCAGTTACTCAGGGGCCAATGCAAAACTGTTTTTT. This gives the protein CASSYSGANAKLFF.

This clonotype was seen repeatedly, ten times or more. The genes are TRBV20-1 and TRBJ2-7; D is possibly TRBD2 (5 bases). The V end was cut by 0 bases, the J end by 2 bases, with 14 bases between. Germline values: CDR1 DFQATT, CDR2 SNEGSKA (reference sequence). The CDR3 is 15 amino acids. The CDR3 loop is CSARDRRRKTYEQYF. For the CDR3, the DNA is TGCAGTGCTAGAGATCGGAGGAGAAAAACCTACGAGCAGTACTTC.

This clonotype was detected ten times or more. This chain joins TRBV19 and TRBJ1-2, with TRBD1 matching 8 bases. V shed 9 bases and J 8 bases; nucleotides not matched to a gene: 11. Looked up from germline, CDR1 is LNHDA and CDR2 is SQIVND (reference sequence). This CDR3 comprises 13 residues. CDR3 protein: CASMLDRVGGYTF. The CDR3 DNA is TGTGCCAGCATGCTGGACAGGGTGGGGGGCTACACCTTC.

The sample holds many counts of this clonotype. V gene TRBV7-2 combines with J gene TRBJ2-5; tentative D call: TRBD1 (6 bases). CDR1 is SGHTA and CDR2 is FQGNSA in the germline V gene. With 4 bases removed from V and 4 bases from J, the gap between germline ends came to 10 bases. CDR3 size: 13 residues. Here the CDR3 reads CASSSGHGETQYF. The CDR3 coding sequence is TGTGCCAGCAGCTCGGGACACGGAGAGACCCAGTACTTC.

This clonotype was recorded at least ten times. V gene TRBV2 combines with J gene TRBJ1-1, with a weak D call TRBD1 (6 bases). Germline V gene lookup returns CDR1 SNHLY and CDR2 FYNNEI. Trimming took off 7 bases at V and 4 bases at J, with 16 bases between the two ends. The CDR3 length is 14 residues. CDR3 in DNA: TGTGCCAGCACCCCACAGGGCCCAAGCACTGAAGCTTTCTTT. The encoded protein is CASTPQGPSTEAFF.

The rearrangement links TRBV7-2 to TRBJ1-6; D call uncertain. The germline V and J ends were trimmed by 5 bases and 10 bases, with 15 bases remaining between them. Germline loops: CDR1 SGHTA, CDR2 FQGNSA. This CDR3 is 14 amino acids long. CDR3 sequence (DNA): TGTGCCAGCAGCCCGCGGGAAAAAGGATCACCCCTCCACTTT. This codes for CASSPREKGSPLHF.

The CDR3 here is CASSPDREEEKLFF. CDR3 sequence (DNA): TGTGCCAGCAGCCCGGACAGGGAGGAAGAAAAACTGTTTTTT. This chain links TRBV7-2 with TRBJ1-4; 8 nucleotides line up with TRBD1. There are 14 residues in the CDR3. Trimming cost V 5 bases and J 8 bases; bases outside gene matches: 7. Germline V CDR1 and CDR2: SGHTA, FQGNSA.

This chain links TRBV20-1 with TRBJ2-7, with 7 bases that match TRBD2. CDR3 length equals 13 residues. The germline V gene encodes CDR1 DFQATT and CDR2 SNEGSKA (reference sequence). J was trimmed by 6 bases and V by 3 bases; bases with no gene match: 8. The CDR3 here is CSAREGGMGEQYF. For the CDR3, the DNA is TGCAGTGCTAGGGAGGGAGGGATGGGCGAGCAGTACTTC.

This clonotype has a count of ten or more. J is TRBJ2-7 and V is TRBV7-9; D may be TRBD1 (6 bases). The V gene's germline CDR1 is SEHNR and CDR2 FQNEAQ (reference sequence). This CDR3 region has 15 residues. Trimming left V 1 base short and J 2 bases short, with 12 bases between. The CDR3 here is CASSLGTAAPYEQYF. CDR3 in DNA: TGTGCCAGCAGCTTAGGGACAGCAGCCCCCTACGAGCAGTACTTC.

The rearrangement uses TRBV7-3 and TRBJ2-6, with a tentative D call TRBD1 (5 bases). This CDR3 region has 13 residues. Trimming stripped 5 bases from V and 5 bases from J, with 7 bases between. Per the germline V gene, CDR1 is SGHTA and CDR2 is FQGTGA. CDR3 coding DNA: TGTGCCAGCAGCGCGGACAGGGCCAACGTCCTGACTTTC. As protein: CASSADRANVLTF.

Of note for this clonotype: At one end the junction does not follow the germline gene, possibly because of a read error. This chain uses TRBV13 with TRBJ2-3; D is ambiguous. The CDR3 runs to 17 residues. Germline V gene data show CDR1 as PRHDT and CDR2 as FYEKMQ (reference sequence). CDR3 region: CASREPRMASSTDTQYF. CDR3 nucleotides: TGTGCCAGCAGGGAACCCCGGATGGCCTCGAGCACGGATACGCAGTATTTT.

Comments on this clonotype: A much larger clone differs by one base, so this may be a read error. The V and J genes are TRBV20-1 and TRBJ2-7; D call uncertain. The V gene lost 4 bases and the J gene lost 2 bases, with 15 bases spanning the gap. The CDR3 spans 14 residues. Per the germline V gene, CDR1 is DFQATT and CDR2 is SNEGSKA (reference sequence). This CDR3 reads CSATKRAGTYEQYF. DNA for the CDR3: TGCAGTGCTACCAAAAGGGCTGGGACCTACGAGCAGTACTTC.

In this sample, this clonotype turned up many times. The chain carries TRBV6-6 and TRBJ1-5; D is uncertain. Germline V gene lookup returns CDR1 MNHNY and CDR2 SVGAGI (reference sequence). This CDR3 is 15 amino acids long. V lost 6 bases and J lost 4, with 16 bases in between. The CDR3 bases are TGTGCCAGCAGCTCCCCGGCAGTTTGGAATCAGCCCCAGCATTTT. It translates to CASSSPAVWNQPQHF.

The V call is TRBV15, the J call TRBJ1-2; possibly TRBD1 for D (6 bases). With 3 bases removed from V and 6 bases from J, the gap between germline ends came to 14 bases. The CDR3 runs to 14 residues. Germline-derived CDR1 and CDR2 are LNHNV and YYDKDF (reference sequence). The CDR3 DNA is TGTGCCACCAGCAGCCACATAAACAGGGATGGCTACACCTTC. It is translated as CATSSHINRDGYTF.